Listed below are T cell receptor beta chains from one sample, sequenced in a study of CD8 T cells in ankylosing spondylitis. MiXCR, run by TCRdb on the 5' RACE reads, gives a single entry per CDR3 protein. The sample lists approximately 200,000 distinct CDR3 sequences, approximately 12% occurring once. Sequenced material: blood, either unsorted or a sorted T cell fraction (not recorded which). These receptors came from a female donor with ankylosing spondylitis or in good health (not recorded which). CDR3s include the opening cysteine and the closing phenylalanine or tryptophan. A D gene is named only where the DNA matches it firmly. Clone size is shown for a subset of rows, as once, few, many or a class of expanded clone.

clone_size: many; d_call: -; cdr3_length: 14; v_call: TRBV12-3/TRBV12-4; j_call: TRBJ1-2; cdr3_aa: CASTRGGANYGYTF; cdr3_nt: TGTGCCAGCACCCGGGGGGGAGCTAACTATGGCTACACCTTC
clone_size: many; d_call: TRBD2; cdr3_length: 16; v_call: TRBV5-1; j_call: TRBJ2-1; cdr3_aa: CASSSIAGVNPNEQFF; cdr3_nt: TGCGCCAGCAGCTCAATAGCGGGAGTTAACCCCAATGAGCAGTTCTTC
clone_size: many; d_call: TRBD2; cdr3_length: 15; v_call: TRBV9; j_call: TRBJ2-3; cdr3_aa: CASSVASSGTDTQYF; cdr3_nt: TGTGCCAGCAGCGTAGCGTCTAGCGGAACAGATACGCAGTATTTT
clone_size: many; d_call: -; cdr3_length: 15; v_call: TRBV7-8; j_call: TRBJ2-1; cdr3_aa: CASSPARRAGNEQFF; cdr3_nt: TGTGCCAGCAGCCCGGCGCGTAGGGCGGGCAATGAGCAGTTCTTC
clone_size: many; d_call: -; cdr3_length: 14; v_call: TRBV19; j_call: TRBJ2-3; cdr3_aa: CASSFGPLTDTQYF; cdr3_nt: TGTGCCAGTAGTTTCGGCCCTCTAACAGATACGCAGTATTTT
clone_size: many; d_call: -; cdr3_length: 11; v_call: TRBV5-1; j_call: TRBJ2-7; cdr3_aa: CASSSAYEQYF; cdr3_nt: TGCGCCAGCAGCTCCGCCTACGAGCAGTACTTC
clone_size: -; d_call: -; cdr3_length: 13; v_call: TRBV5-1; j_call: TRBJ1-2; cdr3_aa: CASSAGDNYGYTF; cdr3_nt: TGCGCCAGCAGTGCCGGGGATAACTATGGCTACACCTTC
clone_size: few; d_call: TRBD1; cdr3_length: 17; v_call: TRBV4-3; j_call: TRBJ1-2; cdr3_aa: CASSQEIGRTGDYGYTF; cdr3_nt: TGCGCCAGCAGCCAAGAAATTGGGCGGACAGGCGATTATGGCTACACCTTC
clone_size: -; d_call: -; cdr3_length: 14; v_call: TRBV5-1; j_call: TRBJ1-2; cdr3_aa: CASSSSGVLYGYTF; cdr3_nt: TGCGCCAGCAGCTCGTCAGGGGTCCTCTATGGCTACACCTTC
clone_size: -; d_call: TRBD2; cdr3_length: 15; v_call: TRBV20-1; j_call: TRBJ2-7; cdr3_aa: CSATRLAGASYEQYF; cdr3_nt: TGCAGTGCTACAAGACTAGCGGGAGCGTCCTACGAGCAGTACTTC
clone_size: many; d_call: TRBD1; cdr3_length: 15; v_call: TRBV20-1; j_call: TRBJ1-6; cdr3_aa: CSARDPGQGTSPLHF; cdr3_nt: TGCAGTGCTAGAGATCCTGGACAGGGGACTTCACCCCTCCACTTT
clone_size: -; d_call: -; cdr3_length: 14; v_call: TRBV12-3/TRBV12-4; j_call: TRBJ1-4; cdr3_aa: CASSWGSLNEKLFF; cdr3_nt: TGTGCCAGCAGTTGGGGCTCTCTAAATGAAAAACTGTTTTTT
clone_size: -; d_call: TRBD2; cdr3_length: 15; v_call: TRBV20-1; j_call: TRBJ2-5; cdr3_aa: CSARPLAGVGETQYF; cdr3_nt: TGCAGTGCTAGGCCACTAGCGGGAGTTGGAGAGACCCAGTACTTC
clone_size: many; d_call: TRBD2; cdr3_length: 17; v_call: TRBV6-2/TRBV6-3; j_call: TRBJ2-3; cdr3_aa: CASSYSLAGGSTDTQYF; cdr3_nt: TGTGCCAGCAGTTACTCTTTAGCGGGAGGGAGCACAGATACGCAGTATTTT
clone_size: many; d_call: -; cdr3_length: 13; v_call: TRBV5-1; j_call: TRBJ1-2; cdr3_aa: CASSPLGGYGYTF; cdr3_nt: TGCGCCAGCAGCCCCTTGGGGGGCTATGGCTACACCTTC
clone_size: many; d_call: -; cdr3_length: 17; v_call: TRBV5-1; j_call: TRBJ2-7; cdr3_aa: CASSFGGRGLTTYEQYF; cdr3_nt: TGCGCCAGCAGCTTTGGGGGGCGGGGACTTACTACCTACGAGCAGTACTTC
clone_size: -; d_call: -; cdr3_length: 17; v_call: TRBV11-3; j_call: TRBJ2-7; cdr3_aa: CASSFTQLDSSSYEQYF; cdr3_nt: TGTGCCAGCAGCTTCACGCAACTGGACAGCAGCTCCTACGAGCAGTACTTC
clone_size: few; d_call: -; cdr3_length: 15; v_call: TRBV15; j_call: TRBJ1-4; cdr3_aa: CATSRDQGTNEKLFF; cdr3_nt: TGTGCCACCAGCAGAGATCAGGGTACTAATGAAAAACTGTTTTTT
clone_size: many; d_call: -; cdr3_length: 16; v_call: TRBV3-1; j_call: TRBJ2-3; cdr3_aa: CASSLIRDSDTDTQYF; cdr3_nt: TGTGCCAGCAGCCTGATCCGGGACTCGGACACAGATACGCAGTATTTT
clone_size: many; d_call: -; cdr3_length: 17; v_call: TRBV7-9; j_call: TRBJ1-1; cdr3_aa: CASSPAGARGMNTEAFF; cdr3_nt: TGTGCCAGCAGCCCCGCCGGGGCCCGGGGAATGAACACTGAAGCTTTCTTT
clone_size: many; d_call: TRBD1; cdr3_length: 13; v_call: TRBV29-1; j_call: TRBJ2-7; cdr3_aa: CSVEPGQGYEQYF; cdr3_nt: TGCAGCGTCGAACCGGGACAGGGCTACGAGCAGTACTTC
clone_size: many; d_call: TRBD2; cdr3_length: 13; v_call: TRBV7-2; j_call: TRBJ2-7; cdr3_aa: CASRLAGAGEQYF; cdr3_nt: TGTGCCAGCAGGTTAGCGGGTGCTGGAGAGCAGTACTTC
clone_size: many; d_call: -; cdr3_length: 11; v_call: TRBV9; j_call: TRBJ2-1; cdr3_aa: CASSGYNEQFF; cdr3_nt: TGTGCCAGCAGTGGATACAATGAGCAGTTCTTC
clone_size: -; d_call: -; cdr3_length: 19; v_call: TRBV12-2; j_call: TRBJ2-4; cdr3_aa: CASRLGGIAGQWYKNIQYF; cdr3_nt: TGTGCAAGTCGCTTAGGGGGGATAGCGGGACAGTGGTACAAAAACATTCAGTACTTC
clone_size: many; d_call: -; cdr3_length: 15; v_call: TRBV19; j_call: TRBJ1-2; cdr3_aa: CASSIGANSNYGYTF; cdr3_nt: TGTGCCAGTAGTATAGGGGCCAACTCCAACTATGGCTACACCTTC
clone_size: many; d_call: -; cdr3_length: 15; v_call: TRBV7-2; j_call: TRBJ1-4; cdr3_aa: CASSLGWGNGEKLFF; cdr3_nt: TGTGCCAGCAGCTTAGGCTGGGGGAACGGTGAAAAACTGTTTTTT
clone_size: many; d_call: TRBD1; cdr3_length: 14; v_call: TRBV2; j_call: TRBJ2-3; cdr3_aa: CASRPGQRTDTQYF; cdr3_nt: TGTGCCAGCAGGCCGGGACAGCGCACAGATACGCAGTATTTT
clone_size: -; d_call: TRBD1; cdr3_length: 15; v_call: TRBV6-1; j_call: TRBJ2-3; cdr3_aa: CAGRTGQGRADTQYF; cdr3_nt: TGTGCCGGCCGAACCGGACAGGGAAGGGCAGATACGCAGTATTTT
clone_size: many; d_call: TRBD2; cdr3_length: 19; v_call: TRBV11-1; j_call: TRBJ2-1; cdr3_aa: CASSLDVRTSGTFYNEQFF; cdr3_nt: TGTGCCAGCAGCTTAGATGTGAGGACTAGCGGGACTTTCTACAATGAGCAGTTCTTC
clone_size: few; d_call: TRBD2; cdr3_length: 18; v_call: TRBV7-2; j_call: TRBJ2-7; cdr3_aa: CASSLAASGPLNSYEQYF; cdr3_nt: TGTGCCAGCAGCTTAGCGGCTAGCGGCCCCCTTAACTCCTACGAGCAGTACTTC
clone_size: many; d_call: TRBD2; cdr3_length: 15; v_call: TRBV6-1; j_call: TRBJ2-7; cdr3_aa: CASMMSVAGAREQYF; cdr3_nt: TGTGCCAGCATGATGTCGGTAGCGGGAGCTCGGGAGCAGTACTTC
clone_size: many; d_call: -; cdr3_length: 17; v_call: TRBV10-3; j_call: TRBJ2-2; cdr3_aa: CAISEVKGQGRTGELFF; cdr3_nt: TGTGCCATCAGTGAAGTTAAAGGGCAGGGTCGCACCGGGGAGCTGTTTTTT
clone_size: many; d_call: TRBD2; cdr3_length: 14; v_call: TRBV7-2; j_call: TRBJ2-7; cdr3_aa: CASSSTSGRLEQYF; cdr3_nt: TGTGCCAGCAGCTCGACTAGCGGGAGGCTTGAGCAGTACTTC
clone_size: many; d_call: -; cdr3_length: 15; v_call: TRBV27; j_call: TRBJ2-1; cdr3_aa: CASSLQGNSYNEQFF; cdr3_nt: TGTGCCAGCAGTTTACAGGGAAACTCCTACAATGAGCAGTTCTTC
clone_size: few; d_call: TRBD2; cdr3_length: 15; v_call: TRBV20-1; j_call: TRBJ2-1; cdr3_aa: CSARASSGSWYEQFF; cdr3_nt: TGCAGTGCTAGAGCTTCTAGCGGGAGTTGGTATGAGCAGTTCTTC
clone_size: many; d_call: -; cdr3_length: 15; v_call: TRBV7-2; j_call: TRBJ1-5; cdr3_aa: CASSLWVGLEQPQHF; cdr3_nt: TGTGCCAGCAGCTTATGGGTAGGGTTGGAGCAGCCCCAGCATTTT
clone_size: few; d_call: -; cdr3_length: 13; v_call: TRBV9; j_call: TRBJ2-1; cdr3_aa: CASSRALGNEQFF; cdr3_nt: TGTGCCAGCAGCCGGGCTCTTGGCAATGAGCAGTTCTTC
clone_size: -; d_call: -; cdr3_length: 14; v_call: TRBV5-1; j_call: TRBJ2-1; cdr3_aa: CASSFLSSDNEQFF; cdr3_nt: TGCGCCAGCAGCTTCCTAAGTAGTGACAATGAGCAGTTCTTC
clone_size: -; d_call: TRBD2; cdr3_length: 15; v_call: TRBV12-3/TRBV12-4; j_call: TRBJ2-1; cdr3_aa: CASRMGLVGLGEQFF; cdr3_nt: TGTGCCAGCAGGATGGGACTAGTTGGTTTAGGTGAGCAGTTCTTC
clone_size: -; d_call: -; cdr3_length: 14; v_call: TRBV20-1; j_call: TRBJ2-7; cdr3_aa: CSATRDRSSYEQYF; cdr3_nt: TGCAGTGCCACCCGGGACCGATCCTCCTACGAGCAGTACTTC
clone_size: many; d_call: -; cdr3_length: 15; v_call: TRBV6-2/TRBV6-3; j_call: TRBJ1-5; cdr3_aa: CASRVRDAGYVPQHF; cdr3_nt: TGTGCCAGCAGGGTCCGGGACGCCGGCTACGTTCCCCAGCATTTT
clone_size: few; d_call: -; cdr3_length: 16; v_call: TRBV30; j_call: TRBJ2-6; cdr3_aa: CAWSQSSPSGANVLTF; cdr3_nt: TGTGCCTGGAGCCAGAGCAGTCCCTCTGGGGCCAACGTCCTGACTTTC
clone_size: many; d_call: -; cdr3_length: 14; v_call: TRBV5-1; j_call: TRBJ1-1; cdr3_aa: CASSFTRANTEAFF; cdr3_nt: TGCGCCAGCAGCTTTACCAGGGCGAACACTGAAGCTTTCTTT
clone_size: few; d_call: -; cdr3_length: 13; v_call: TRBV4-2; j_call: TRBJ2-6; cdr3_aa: CASSQDRTRVLTF; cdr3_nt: TGTGCCAGCAGCCAAGATCGGACGCGGGTGCTGACTTTC
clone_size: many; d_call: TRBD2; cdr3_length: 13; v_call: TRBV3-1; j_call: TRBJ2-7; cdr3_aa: CASSRAGVYEQYF; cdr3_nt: TGTGCCAGCAGTAGGGCGGGAGTCTACGAGCAGTACTTC
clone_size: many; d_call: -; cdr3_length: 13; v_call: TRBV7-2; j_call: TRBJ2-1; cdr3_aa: CASSLGEENEQFF; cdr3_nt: TGTGCCAGCAGCTTAGGTGAGGAGAATGAGCAGTTCTTC
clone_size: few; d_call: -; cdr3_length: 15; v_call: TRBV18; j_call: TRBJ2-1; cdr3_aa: CASSPDQSSYNEQFF; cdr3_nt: TGTGCCAGCTCACCCGACCAGAGCTCCTACAATGAGCAGTTCTTC
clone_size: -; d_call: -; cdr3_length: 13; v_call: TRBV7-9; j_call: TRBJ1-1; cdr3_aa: CASSLLPGSEAFF; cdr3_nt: TGTGCCAGCAGCTTACTCCCGGGCTCTGAAGCTTTCTTT
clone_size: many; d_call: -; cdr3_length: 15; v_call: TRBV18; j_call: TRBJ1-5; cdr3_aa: CASSPYTGGNQPQHF; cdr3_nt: TGTGCCAGCTCTCCATATACCGGGGGCAATCAGCCCCAGCATTTT
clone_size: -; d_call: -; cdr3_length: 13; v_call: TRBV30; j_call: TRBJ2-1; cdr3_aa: CAWSVRRGNEQFF; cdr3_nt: TGTGCCTGGAGTGTCCGGAGAGGCAATGAGCAGTTCTTC